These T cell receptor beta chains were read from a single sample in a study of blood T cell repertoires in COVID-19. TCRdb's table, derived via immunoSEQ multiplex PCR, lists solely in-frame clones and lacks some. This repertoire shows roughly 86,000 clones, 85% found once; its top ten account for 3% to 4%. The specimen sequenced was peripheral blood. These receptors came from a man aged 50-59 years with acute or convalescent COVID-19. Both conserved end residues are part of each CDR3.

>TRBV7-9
CASSPGHSGANVLTF
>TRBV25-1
CASSEFVGNTIYF
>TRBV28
CASSFSLAGTSYEQYF
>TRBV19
CASDGWDTPSGAFF
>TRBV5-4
CASSLGGASGGGYGYTF
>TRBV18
CASSPPVAGGIQETQYF
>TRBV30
CAWSGSGGAPSTQYF
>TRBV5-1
CASSLRQSLTNTGELFF
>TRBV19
CASSIPQGPNYGYTF
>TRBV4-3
CASSQGLAGGQAQYF
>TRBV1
CTSSQGSTSSYEQYF
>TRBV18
CASSPPGRDGTPLHF
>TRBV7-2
CASSLALSGSGETQYF
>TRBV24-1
CATSDAGDYGYTF
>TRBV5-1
CATSPYNEQFF